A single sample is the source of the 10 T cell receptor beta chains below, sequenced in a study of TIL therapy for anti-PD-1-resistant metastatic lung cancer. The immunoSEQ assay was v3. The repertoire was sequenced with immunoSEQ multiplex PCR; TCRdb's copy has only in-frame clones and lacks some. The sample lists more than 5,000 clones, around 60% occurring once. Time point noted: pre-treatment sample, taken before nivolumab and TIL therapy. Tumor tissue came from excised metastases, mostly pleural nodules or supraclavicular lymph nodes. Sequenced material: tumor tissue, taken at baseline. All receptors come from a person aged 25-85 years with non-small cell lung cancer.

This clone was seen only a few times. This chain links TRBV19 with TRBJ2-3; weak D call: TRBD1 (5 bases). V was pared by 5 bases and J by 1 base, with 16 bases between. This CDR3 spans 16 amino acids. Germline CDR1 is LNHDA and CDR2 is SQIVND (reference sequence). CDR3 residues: CASSPPGALGTDTQYF. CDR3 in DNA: TGTGCCAGTAGTCCCCCTGGGGCTCTGGGCACAGATACGCAGTATTTT.

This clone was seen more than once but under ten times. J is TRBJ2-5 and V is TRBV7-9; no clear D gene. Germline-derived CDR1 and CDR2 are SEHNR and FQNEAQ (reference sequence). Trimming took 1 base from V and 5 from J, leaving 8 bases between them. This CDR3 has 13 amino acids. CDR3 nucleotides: TGTGCCAGCAGCTTAGGCGGAAGGGAGACCCAGTACTTC. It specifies CASSLGGRETQYF.

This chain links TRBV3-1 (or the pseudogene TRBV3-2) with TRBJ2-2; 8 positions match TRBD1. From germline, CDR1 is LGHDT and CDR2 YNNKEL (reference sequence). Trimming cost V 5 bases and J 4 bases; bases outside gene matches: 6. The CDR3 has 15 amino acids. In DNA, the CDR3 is TGTGCCAGCAGCAAAGGACAGGGTGCCACCGGGGAGCTGTTTTTT. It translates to CASSKGQGATGELFF.

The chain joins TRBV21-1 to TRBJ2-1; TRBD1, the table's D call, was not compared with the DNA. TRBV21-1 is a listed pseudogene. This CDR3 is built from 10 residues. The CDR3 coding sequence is TGTGCCAGCAGAGGGGGTGAGCAGTTCTTC. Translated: CASRGGEQFF.

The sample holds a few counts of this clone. CDR3 nucleotides: TGTGCCAGCAGTTTTCTGTCGACTAGCGGGAGTGGCGAGCAGTACTTC. This encodes CASSFLSTSGSGEQYF. The chain uses TRBV27 and TRBJ2-7; TRBD2 matches at 12 bases. The CDR3 extends over 16 amino acids. V dropped 3 bases and J dropped 6; count of bases not matched to a gene: 9. Looked up from germline, CDR1 is MNHEY and CDR2 is SMNVEV (reference sequence).

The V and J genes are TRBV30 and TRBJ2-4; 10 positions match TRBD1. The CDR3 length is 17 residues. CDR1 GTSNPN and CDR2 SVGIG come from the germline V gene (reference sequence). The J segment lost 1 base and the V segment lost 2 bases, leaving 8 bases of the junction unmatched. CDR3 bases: TGTGCCTGGAGTTTCTTGAGACAGGGGGCGGCCAAAAACATTCAGTACTTC. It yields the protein CAWSFLRQGAAKNIQYF.

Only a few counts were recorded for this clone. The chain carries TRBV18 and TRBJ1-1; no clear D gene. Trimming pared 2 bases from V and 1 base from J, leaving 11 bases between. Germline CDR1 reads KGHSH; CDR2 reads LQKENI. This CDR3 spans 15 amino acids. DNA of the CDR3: TGTGCCAGCTCACCATCCCCTCTTCGGAACACTGAAGCTTTCTTT. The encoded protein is CASSPSPLRNTEAFF.

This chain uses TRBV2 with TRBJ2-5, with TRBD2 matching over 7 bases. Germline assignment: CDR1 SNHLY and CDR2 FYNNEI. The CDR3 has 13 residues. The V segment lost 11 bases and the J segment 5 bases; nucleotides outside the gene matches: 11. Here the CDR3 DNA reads TGTGCCGGTGCTAGAAGGGAGGGTGAGACCCAGTACTTC. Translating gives CAGARREGETQYF.

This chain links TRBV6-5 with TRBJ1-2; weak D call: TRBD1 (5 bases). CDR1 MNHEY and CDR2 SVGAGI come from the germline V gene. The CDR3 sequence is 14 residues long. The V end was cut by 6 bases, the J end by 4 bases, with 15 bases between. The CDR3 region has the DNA TGTGCCAGCAGGAATCCCGGGACGGTCTATGGCTACACCTTC. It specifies CASRNPGTVYGYTF.

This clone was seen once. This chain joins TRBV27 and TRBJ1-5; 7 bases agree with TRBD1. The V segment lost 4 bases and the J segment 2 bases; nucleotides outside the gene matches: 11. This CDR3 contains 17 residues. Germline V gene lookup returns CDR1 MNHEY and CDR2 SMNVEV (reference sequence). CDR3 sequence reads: CASSSRQGGTGNQPQHF. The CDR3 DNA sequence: TGTGCCAGCAGTTCGCGACAGGGAGGGACCGGCAATCAGCCCCAGCATTTT.